The 20 T cell receptor beta chains given below trace back to one sample, sequenced in a study of blood T cell repertoires in COVID-19. The repertoire was sequenced with immunoSEQ multiplex PCR; TCRdb's copy has only in-frame clones and lacks some. The sample records more than 200,000 clones, around 88% being singletons. The source material was peripheral blood. All receptors come from a man younger than 45 with active or convalescent COVID-19.

The chain uses TRBV30 and TRBJ1-1; tentative D call: TRBD1 (6 bases). Per the germline V gene, CDR1 is GTSNPN and CDR2 is SVGIG (reference sequence). V was trimmed by 2 bases and J by 3 bases, leaving 10 bases between them. CDR3 size: 13 residues. CDR3 sequence (DNA): TGTGCCTGGAGTATCAACAGGGACACTGAAGCTTTCTTT. It is translated as CAWSINRDTEAFF.

The chain recombines TRBV10-1 with TRBJ2-7; tentatively, D is TRBD2 (6 bases). Germline-derived CDR1 and CDR2 are WNHNN and SYGVQD (reference sequence). Between the trimmed V and J ends, which lost 3 bases and 0 bases, there was a span of 15 bases. The CDR3 loop spans 16 amino acids. The CDR3 coding sequence is TGCGCCAGCAGTGAATCGCAGCGGGCCAACTCCTACGAGCAGTACTTC. It is translated as CASSESQRANSYEQYF.

The chain links TRBV7-2 to TRBJ1-5, with 7 positions matching TRBD1. CDR3 length: 15 residues. In germline, CDR1 is SGHTA, CDR2 FQGNSA. Losses at the gene ends were 4 bases for V and 9 bases for J; bases not matched to a gene: 12. CDR3 nucleotide sequence: TGTGCCAGCAGCTCGACAGGGTTGGGGTCGGGGCCCCAGCATTTT. It specifies CASSSTGLGSGPQHF. Together with reference TRBV7-2 and TRBJ1-5, the CDR3 gives the full variable domain: GAGVSQSPSNKVTEKGKDVELRCDPISGHTALYWYRQSLGQGLEFLIYFQGNSAPDKSGLPSDRFSAERTGGSVSTLTIQRTQQEDSAVYLCASSSTGLGSGPQHFGDGTRLSIL.

The V and J genes are TRBV19 and TRBJ1-1, with D maybe TRBD1 (5 bases). This CDR3 is 13 amino acids long. Trimming cost V 3 bases and J 7 bases, with 12 bases left between them. Germline loops: CDR1 LNHDA, CDR2 SQIVND (reference sequence). The CDR3 region is CASSIGGGGEAFF. The CDR3 DNA reads as TGTGCCAGTAGTATTGGTGGGGGGGGTGAAGCTTTCTTT.

This clone was seen more than once but under ten times. The chain joins TRBV20-1 to TRBJ2-7, with TRBD2 matching over 7 bases. CDR1 and CDR2 from the germline V gene are DFQATT and SNEGSKA (reference sequence). V dropped 6 bases and J dropped 4; count of bases not matched to a gene: 3. The CDR3 is 11 residues long. The DNA of the CDR3 is TGCAGTGCCCTTAGCGGGTACGAGCAGTACTTC. Its protein product is CSALSGYEQYF.

A remark on this clone: This CDR3 is also generated by other DNA sequences in the sample. The rearrangement links TRBV11-3 to TRBJ2-3; D remains ambiguous. The CDR3 extends over 12 amino acids. Germline V gene lookup returns CDR1 SGHNT and CDR2 YENEEA. The V end lost 5 bases, the J end lost 3 bases, and 6 bases lay between the germline ends. The CDR3 region has the DNA TGTGCCAGCAGCACCGGTACAGATACGCAGTATTTT. It yields the protein CASSTGTDTQYF.

The V and J genes are TRBV27 and TRBJ2-7; D unclear. This CDR3 comprises 15 residues. With 2 bases removed from V and 0 bases from J, the gap between germline ends came to 11 bases. The germline gives CDR1 MNHEY, CDR2 SMNVEV (reference sequence). The CDR3 DNA reads as TGTGCCAGCAGTTTAACAGACAAAAGCTCCTACGAGCAGTACTTC. This sequence encodes CASSLTDKSSYEQYF.

The V call is TRBV2, the J call TRBJ1-2; maybe TRBD1 (6 bases). Trimming pared 9 bases from V and 4 bases from J, leaving 18 bases between. The CDR3 sequence is 14 residues long. Looked up from germline, CDR1 is SNHLY and CDR2 is FYNNEI. CDR3 loop: CASYAGQSGYGYTF. In DNA, the CDR3 is TGTGCCAGTTACGCAGGACAGTCCGGCTATGGCTACACCTTC.

The rearrangement uses TRBV7-8 and TRBJ1-6; a possible D gene is TRBD1 (6 bases). Germline assignment: CDR1 SGHVS and CDR2 FQNEAQ. The CDR3 consists of 14 residues. V lost 3 bases and J 9 bases, leaving 12 bases between the germline ends. The CDR3 bases are TGTGCCAGCAGCTTGGACAGCTGGGGTTCACCCCTCCACTTT. Translation: CASSLDSWGSPLHF.

The rearrangement uses TRBV5-8 and TRBJ1-5, with TRBD1 matching over 7 bases. Unmatched junction bases numbered 6, after V lost 5 bases and J lost 7 bases. CDR3 length: 13 residues. Germline values: CDR1 SGHTS, CDR2 YDEGEE. The CDR3 reads CASRPQGVQPQHF. CDR3 coding DNA: TGTGCCAGCAGGCCCCAGGGGGTGCAGCCCCAGCATTTT.

The chain links TRBV11-2 to TRBJ1-6; TRBD1 matches 7 bases. Germline values: CDR1 SGHAT, CDR2 FQNNGV. CDR3 length equals 15 residues. V lost 5 bases and J lost 9; bases outside the gene matches: 10. The CDR3 loop reads CASSPIQTGFSPLHF. In DNA form, the CDR3 reads TGTGCCAGCAGCCCGATTCAGACAGGGTTTTCACCCCTCCACTTT.

V gene TRBV11-2 combines with J gene TRBJ1-5; D remains unclear. Trimming left V 4 bases short and J 4 bases short, with 8 bases between. Germline V gene data show CDR1 as SGHAT and CDR2 as FQNNGV. The CDR3 extends over 13 amino acids. The CDR3 region is CASSSNRNQPQHF. CDR3 nucleotide sequence: TGTGCCAGCAGCTCCAACCGGAATCAGCCCCAGCATTTT.

This rearrangement joins TRBV5-5 to TRBJ1-4; maybe TRBD1 (6 bases). The CDR3 sequence is 15 residues long. The V end lost 4 bases, the J end lost 3 bases, and 13 bases lay between the germline ends. In germline, CDR1 is SGHKS, CDR2 YYEKEE (reference sequence). CDR3 in amino acids: CASSRQQGPNEKLFF. The CDR3 nucleotides are TGTGCCAGCAGCCGACAACAGGGACCTAATGAAAAACTGTTTTTT.

Only one count was recorded for this clone. The chain combines TRBV6-5 with TRBJ1-2, with 10 positions matching TRBD1. CDR3 size: 15 residues. V shed 5 bases, J shed 7 bases, and the junction held 10 bases outside the gene matches. Germline-derived CDR1 and CDR2 are MNHEY and SVGAGI. CDR3 nucleotides: TGTGCCAGCAGTAAGCCGGGACAGGGGCTTAGTGGCTACACCTTC. It yields the protein CASSKPGQGLSGYTF.

The chain couples TRBV6-5 to TRBJ1-4, with D maybe TRBD1 (5 bases). Germline V gene data show CDR1 as MNHEY and CDR2 as SVGAGI. The CDR3 runs to 15 residues. V was cut by 0 bases and J by 7 bases, with 12 bases left in between. The chain's CDR3 is CASSYSNTGGEKLFF. The CDR3 bases are TGTGCCAGCAGTTACTCGAATACCGGGGGTGAAAAACTGTTTTTT.

This CDR3 is CASSSAVAGYEQYF. As DNA, the CDR3 is TGTGCCAGCAGCTCTGCCGTAGCGGGGTACGAGCAGTACTTC. The rearrangement uses TRBV7-9 and TRBJ2-7, with 8 bases lining up with TRBD2. With V trimmed by 4 bases and J by 4 bases, 6 bases remained unmatched. This CDR3 is built from 14 residues. Germline V gives CDR1 SEHNR, CDR2 FQNEAQ (reference sequence).

The chain joins TRBV4-3 to TRBJ1-1; D unresolved. The length of the CDR3 is 13 residues. CDR1 and CDR2 (germline): LGHNA, YSLEER. Trimming removed 0 bases from V and 7 bases from J, with 9 bases in between. This CDR3 reads CASSQDFRLEAFF. The CDR3 DNA is TGCGCCAGCAGCCAAGATTTCCGACTTGAAGCTTTCTTT.

The chain is built from TRBV13 and TRBJ1-1; 7 bases are shared with TRBD1. There are 15 residues in the CDR3. Germline CDR1 reads PRHDT; CDR2 reads FYEKMQ (reference sequence). Trimming cost V 0 bases and J 1 base; bases outside gene matches: 2. In DNA form, the CDR3 reads TGTGCCAGCAGCTTAGGTTGGACAGGGAACACTGAAGCTTTCTTT. Its translation is CASSLGWTGNTEAFF. The variable domain in full, completed from reference TRBV13 and TRBJ1-1, reads AAGVIQSPRHLIKEKRETATLKCYPIPRHDTVYWYQQGPGQDPQFLISFYEKMQSDKGSIPDRFSAQQFSDYHSELNMSSLELGDSALYFCASSLGWTGNTEAFFGQGTRLTVV.

The genes are TRBV11-2 and TRBJ1-1; TRBD1 is a possible D gene (6 bases). Trimming took off 2 bases at V and 3 bases at J, with 16 bases between the two ends. The CDR3 is made up of 16 amino acids. Looked up from germline, CDR1 is SGHAT and CDR2 is FQNNGV. CDR3 in DNA: TGTGCCAGCAGCTTACCAGGGAGAGGGGGAGACACTGAAGCTTTCTTT. Translating gives CASSLPGRGGDTEAFF.

This sequence joins TRBV7-2 and TRBJ2-7, with TRBD2 identical over 9 bases. Germline V gene lookup returns CDR1 SGHTA and CDR2 FQGNSA. The CDR3 is made up of 15 amino acids. V lost 3 bases and J lost 7; bases outside the gene matches: 10. In DNA form, the CDR3 reads TGTGCCAGCAGCTTCTCTCGCGGGGGGGCCGGGGAGCAGTACTTC. Its translation: CASSFSRGGAGEQYF.